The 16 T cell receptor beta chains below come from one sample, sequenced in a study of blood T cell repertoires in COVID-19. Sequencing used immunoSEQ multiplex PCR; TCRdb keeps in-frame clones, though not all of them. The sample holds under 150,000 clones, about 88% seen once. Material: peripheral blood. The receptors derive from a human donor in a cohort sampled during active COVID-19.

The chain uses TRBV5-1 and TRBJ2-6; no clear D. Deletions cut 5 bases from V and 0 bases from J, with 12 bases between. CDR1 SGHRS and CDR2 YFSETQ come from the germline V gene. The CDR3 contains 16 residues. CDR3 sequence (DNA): TGCGCCAGCAGTCCCGTCCCCGGCTCTGGGGCCAACGTCCTGACTTTC. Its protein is CASSPVPGSGANVLTF.

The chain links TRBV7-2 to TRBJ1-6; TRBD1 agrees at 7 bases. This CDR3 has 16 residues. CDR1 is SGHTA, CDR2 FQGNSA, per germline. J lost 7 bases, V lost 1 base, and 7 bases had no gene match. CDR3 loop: CASSLVGGVVNSPLHF. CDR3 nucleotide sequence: TGTGCCAGCAGCTTAGTAGGGGGCGTAGTGAATTCACCCCTCCACTTT. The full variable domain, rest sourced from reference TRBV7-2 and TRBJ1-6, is GAGVSQSPSNKVTEKGKDVELRCDPISGHTALYWYRQSLGQGLEFLIYFQGNSAPDKSGLPSDRFSAERTGGSVSTLTIQRTQQEDSAVYLCASSLVGGVVNSPLHFGNGTRLTVT.

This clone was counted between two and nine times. The CDR3 DNA reads as TGTGCCAGCAGCGAAACAGGGGGCCACACTGAAGCTTTCTTT. Protein product: CASSETGGHTEAFF. The V call is TRBV11-3, the J call TRBJ1-1, with 9 bases fitting TRBD1. The germline V gene encodes CDR1 SGHNT and CDR2 YENEEA. V shed 5 bases, J shed 3 bases, and the junction held 4 bases outside the gene matches. The length of the CDR3 is 14 residues.

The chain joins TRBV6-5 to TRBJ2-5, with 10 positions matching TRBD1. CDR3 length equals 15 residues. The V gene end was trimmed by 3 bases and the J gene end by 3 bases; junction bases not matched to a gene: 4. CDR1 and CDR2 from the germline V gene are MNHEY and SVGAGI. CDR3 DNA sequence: TGTGCCAGCAGTTATAGCGGGACAGGGGAAGAGACCCAGTACTTC. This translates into CASSYSGTGEETQYF.

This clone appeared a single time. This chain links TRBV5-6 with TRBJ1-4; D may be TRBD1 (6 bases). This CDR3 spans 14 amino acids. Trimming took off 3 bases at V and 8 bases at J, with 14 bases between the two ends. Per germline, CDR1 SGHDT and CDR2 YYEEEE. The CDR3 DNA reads TGTGCCAGCAGCTCAACGGGGGGGCGAGAAAAACTGTTTTTT. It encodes CASSSTGGREKLFF.

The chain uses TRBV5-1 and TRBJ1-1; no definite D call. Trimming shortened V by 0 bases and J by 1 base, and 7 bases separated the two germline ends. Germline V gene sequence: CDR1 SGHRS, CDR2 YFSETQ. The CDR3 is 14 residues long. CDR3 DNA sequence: TGCGCCAGCAGCTTGGGTGCAGAGAACACTGAAGCTTTCTTT. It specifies CASSLGAENTEAFF.

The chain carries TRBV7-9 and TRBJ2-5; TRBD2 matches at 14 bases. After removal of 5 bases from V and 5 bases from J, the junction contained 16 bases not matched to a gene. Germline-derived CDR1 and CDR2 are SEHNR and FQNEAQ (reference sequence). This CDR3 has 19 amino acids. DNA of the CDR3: TGTGCCAGCAGCACCCCCCGCCGGACTAGCGGGAGGTTTTTTGAGACCCAGTACTTC. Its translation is CASSTPRRTSGRFFETQYF. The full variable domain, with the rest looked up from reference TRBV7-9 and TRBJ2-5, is DTGVSQNPRHKITKRGQNVTFRCDPISEHNRLYWYRQTLGQGPEFLTYFQNEAQLEKSRLLSDRFSAERPKGSFSTLEIQRTEQGDSAMYLCASSTPRRTSGRFFETQYFGPGTRLLVL.

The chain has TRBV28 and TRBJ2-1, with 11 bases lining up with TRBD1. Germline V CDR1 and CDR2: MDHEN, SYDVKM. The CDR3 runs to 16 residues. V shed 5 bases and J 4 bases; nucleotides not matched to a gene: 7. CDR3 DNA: TGTGCCAGCAGTGGTCTGGGGACAGGGGGGTACAATGAGCAGTTCTTC. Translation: CASSGLGTGGYNEQFF.

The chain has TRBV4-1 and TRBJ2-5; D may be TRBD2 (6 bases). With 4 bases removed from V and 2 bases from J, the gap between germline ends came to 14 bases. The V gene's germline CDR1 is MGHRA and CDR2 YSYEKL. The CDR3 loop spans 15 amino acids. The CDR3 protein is CASSRSGLDQETQYF. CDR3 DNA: TGCGCCAGCAGCCGAAGCGGGCTAGATCAAGAGACCCAGTACTTC.

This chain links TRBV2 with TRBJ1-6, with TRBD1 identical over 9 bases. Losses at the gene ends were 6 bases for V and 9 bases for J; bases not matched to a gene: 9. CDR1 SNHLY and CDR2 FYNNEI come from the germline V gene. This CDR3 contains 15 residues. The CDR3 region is CASSGDRVAPSPLHF. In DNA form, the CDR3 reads TGTGCCAGCAGCGGGGACAGGGTGGCCCCTTCACCCCTCCACTTT.

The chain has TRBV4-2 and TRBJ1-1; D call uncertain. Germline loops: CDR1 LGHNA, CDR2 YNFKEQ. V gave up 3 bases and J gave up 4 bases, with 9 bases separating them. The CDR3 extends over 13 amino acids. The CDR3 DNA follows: TGTGCCAGCAGCCAGGCCGACACCACTGAAGCTTTCTTT. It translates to CASSQADTTEAFF.

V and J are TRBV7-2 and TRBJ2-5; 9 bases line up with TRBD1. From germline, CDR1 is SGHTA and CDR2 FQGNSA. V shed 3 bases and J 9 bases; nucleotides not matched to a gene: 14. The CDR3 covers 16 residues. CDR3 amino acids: CASSFYGTGGASSQYF. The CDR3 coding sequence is TGTGCCAGCAGCTTTTACGGAACAGGGGGCGCTTCGTCCCAGTACTTC.

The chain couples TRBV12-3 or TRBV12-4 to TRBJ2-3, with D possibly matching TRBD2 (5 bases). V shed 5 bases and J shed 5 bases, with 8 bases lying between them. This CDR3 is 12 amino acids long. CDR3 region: CASSTLGDTQYF. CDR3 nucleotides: TGTGCCAGCAGTACACTAGGAGATACGCAGTATTTT.

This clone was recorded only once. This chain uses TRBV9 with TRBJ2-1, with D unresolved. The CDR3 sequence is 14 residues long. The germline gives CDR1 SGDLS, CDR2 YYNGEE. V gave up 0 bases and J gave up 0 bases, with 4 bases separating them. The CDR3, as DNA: TGTGCCAGCAGCGTAGGGAGCTCCTACAATGAGCAGTTCTTC. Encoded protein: CASSVGSSYNEQFF.

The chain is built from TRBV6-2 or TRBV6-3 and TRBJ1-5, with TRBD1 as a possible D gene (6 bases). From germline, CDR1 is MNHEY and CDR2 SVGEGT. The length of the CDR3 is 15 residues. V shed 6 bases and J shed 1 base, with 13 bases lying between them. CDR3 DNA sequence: TGTGCCAGCAGCCGGGGACATTTAAGCAATCAGCCCCAGCATTTT. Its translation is CASSRGHLSNQPQHF.

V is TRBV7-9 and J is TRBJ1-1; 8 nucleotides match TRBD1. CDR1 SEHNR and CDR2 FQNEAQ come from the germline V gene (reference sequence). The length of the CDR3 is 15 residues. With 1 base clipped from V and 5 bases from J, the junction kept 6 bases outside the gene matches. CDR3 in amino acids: CASSLGATGGTEAFF. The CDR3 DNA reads TGTGCCAGCAGCTTAGGGGCAACAGGGGGGACTGAAGCTTTCTTT.